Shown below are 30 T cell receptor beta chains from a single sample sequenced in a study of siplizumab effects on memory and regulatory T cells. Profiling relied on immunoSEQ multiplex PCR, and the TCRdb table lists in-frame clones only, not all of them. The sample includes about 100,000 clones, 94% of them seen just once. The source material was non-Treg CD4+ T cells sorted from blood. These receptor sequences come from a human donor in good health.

CDR3 nucleotides: TGCGCCAGCAGCTTGGGCCCTGCGGGCGCCGAGCAGTACTTC. Its protein product is CASSLGPAGAEQYF. The chain combines TRBV5-1 with TRBJ2-7; possible D gene TRBD2, 5 bases. In germline, CDR1 is SGHRS, CDR2 YFSETQ. V was clipped by 0 bases and J by 6 bases, with 13 bases between them. The CDR3 runs 14 residues.

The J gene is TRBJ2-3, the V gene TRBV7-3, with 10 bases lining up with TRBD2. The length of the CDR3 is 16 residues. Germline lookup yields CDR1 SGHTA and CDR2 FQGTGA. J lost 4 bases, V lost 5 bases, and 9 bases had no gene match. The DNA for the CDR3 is TGTGCCAGCAGCCCTATGCTAGCGGGAGTAGCAGATACGCAGTATTTT. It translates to CASSPMLAGVADTQYF.

The CDR3: CASTTYTGLAGEGSTGELFF. The CDR3 nucleotides read TGTGCCAGCACTACTTACACGGGACTAGCGGGAGAAGGAAGCACCGGGGAGCTGTTTTTT. This chain links TRBV7-8 with TRBJ2-2; TRBD2 matches 14 bases. V was clipped by 7 bases and J by 4 bases; unmatched bases: 17. In germline, CDR1 is SGHVS, CDR2 FQNEAQ. The CDR3 sequence is 20 residues long.

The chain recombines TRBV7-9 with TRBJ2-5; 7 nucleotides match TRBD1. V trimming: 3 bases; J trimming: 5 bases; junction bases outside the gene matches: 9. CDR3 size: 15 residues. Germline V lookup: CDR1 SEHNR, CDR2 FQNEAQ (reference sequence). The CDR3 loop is CASSFTGAAAETQYF. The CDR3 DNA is TGTGCCAGCAGCTTTACAGGGGCCGCGGCGGAGACCCAGTACTTC.

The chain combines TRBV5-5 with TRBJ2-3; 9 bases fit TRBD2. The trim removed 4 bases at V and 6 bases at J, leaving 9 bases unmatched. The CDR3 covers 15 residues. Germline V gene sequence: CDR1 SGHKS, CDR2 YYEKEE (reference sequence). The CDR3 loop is CASSTIAGGEDTQYF. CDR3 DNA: TGTGCCAGCAGCACCATTGCGGGAGGGGAGGATACGCAGTATTTT.

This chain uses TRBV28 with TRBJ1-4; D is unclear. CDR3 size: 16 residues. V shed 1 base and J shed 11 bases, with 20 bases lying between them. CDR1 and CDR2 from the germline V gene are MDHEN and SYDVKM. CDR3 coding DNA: TGTGCCAGCAGTTTATCTCGGAGGGTCCTTGGGGAGAAACTGTTTTTT. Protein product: CASSLSRRVLGEKLFF.

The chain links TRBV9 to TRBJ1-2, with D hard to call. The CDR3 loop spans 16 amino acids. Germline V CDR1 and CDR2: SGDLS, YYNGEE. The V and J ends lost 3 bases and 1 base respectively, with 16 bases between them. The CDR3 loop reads CASSESPGPFNYGYTF. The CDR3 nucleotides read TGTGCCAGCAGCGAGAGCCCCGGGCCTTTTAACTATGGCTACACCTTC.

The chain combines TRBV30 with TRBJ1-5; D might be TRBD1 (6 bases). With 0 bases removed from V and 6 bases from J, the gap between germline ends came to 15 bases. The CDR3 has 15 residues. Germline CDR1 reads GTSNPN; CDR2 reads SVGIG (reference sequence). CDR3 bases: TGTGCCTGGAGTGTACTCGGGCAGGGGAGTCAGCCCCAGCATTTT. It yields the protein CAWSVLGQGSQPQHF.

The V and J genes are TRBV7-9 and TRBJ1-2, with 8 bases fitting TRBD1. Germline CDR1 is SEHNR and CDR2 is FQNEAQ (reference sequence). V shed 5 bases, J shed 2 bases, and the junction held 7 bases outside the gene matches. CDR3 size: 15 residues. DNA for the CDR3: TGTGCCAGCAGCGACTCCAGGGGGCAGAACTATGGCTACACCTTC. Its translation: CASSDSRGQNYGYTF.

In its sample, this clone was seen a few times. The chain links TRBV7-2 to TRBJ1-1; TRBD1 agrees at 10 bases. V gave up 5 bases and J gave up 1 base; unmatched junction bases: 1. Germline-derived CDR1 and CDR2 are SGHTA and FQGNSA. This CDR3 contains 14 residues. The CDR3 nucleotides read TGTGCCAGCAGCCGGGACAGGGGGAACACTGAAGCTTTCTTT. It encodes CASSRDRGNTEAFF.

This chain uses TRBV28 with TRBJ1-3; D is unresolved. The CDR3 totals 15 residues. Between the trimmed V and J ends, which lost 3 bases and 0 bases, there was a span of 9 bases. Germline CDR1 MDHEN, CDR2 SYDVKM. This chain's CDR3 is CASSFGQVSGNTIYF. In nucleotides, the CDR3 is TGTGCCAGCAGTTTCGGGCAGGTCTCTGGAAACACCATATATTTT.

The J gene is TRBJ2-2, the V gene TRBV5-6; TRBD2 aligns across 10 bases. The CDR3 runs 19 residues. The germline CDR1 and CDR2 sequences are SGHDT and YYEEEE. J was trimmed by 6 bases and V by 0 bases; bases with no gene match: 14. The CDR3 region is CASSLESGRAVPGAGELFF. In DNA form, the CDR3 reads TGTGCCAGCAGCTTGGAGAGCGGGAGGGCCGTTCCAGGAGCCGGGGAGCTGTTTTTT.

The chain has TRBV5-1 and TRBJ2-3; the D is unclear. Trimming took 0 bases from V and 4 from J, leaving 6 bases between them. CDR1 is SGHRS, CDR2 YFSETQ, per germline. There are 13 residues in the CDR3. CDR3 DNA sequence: TGCGCCAGCAGCTTGGAAGGGTCAGATACGCAGTATTTT. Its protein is CASSLEGSDTQYF.

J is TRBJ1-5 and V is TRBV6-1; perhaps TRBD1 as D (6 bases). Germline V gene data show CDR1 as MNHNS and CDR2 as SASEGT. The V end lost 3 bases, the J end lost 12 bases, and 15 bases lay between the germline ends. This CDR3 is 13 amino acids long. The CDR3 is CASSDTGNTNQHF. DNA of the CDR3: TGTGCCAGCAGTGATACAGGGAACACGAACCAGCATTTT.

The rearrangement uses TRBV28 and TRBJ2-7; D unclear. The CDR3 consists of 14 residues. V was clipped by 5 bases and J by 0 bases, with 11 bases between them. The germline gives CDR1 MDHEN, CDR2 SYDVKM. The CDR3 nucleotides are TGTGCCAGCAGTGCGTCCCCAAACTCCTACGAGCAGTACTTC. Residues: CASSASPNSYEQYF. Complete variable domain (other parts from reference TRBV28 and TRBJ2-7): DVKVTQSSRYLVKRTGEKVFLECVQDMDHENMFWYRQDPGLGLRLIYFSYDVKMKEKGDIPEGYSVSREKKERFSLILESASTNQTSMYLCASSASPNSYEQYFGPGTRLTVT.

The CDR3 reads CASSLEPGVTSGYTF. The CDR3 region has the DNA TGTGCCAGCAGCTTGGAGCCAGGGGTTACCTCCGGCTACACCTTC. The V gene is TRBV5-6, the J gene TRBJ1-2; a weak D match, TRBD1 (6 bases). The CDR3 runs to 15 residues. Per germline, CDR1 SGHDT and CDR2 YYEEEE. The V end lost 0 bases, the J end lost 8 bases, and 17 bases lay between the germline ends.

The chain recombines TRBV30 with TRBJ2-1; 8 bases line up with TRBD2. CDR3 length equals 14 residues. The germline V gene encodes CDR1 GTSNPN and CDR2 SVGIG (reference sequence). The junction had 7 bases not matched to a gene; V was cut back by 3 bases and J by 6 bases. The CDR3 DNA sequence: TGTGCCTGGAGCTCCTCTAGCGGGTTCAATGAGCAGTTCTTC. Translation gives CAWSSSSGFNEQFF.

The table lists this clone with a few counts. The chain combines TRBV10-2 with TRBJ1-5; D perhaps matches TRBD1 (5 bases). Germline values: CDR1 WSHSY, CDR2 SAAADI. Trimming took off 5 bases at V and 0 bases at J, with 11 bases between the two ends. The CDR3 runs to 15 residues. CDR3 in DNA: TGCGCCAGCAGTCCTGACAGCTATAGCAATCAGCCCCAGCATTTT. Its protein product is CASSPDSYSNQPQHF.

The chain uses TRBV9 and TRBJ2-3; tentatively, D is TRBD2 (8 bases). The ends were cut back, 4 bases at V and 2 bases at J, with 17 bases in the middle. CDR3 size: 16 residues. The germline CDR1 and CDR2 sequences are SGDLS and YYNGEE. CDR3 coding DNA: TGTGCCAGCAGCAAAAGCGGGGGACAGCTCACAGATACGCAGTATTTT. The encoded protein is CASSKSGGQLTDTQYF.

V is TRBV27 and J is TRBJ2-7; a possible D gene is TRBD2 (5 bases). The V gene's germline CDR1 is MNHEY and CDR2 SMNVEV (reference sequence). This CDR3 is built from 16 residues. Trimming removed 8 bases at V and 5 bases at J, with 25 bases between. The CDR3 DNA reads TGTGCCAGCCGATACCAAAAGGAGGAATGGTTCCACGAGCAGTACTTC. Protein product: CASRYQKEEWFHEQYF.

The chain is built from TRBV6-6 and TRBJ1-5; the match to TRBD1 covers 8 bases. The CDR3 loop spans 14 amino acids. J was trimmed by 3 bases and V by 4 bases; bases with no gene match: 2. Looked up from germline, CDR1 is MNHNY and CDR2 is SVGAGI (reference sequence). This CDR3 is CASSWTGNNQPQHF. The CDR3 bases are TGTGCCAGCAGTTGGACAGGGAACAATCAGCCCCAGCATTTT.

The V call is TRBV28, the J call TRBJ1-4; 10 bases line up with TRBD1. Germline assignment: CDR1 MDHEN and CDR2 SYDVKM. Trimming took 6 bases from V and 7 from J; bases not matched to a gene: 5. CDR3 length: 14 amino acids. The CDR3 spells CASRNRDRGEKLFF. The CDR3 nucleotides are TGTGCCAGCAGAAACCGGGACAGGGGTGAAAAACTGTTTTTT.

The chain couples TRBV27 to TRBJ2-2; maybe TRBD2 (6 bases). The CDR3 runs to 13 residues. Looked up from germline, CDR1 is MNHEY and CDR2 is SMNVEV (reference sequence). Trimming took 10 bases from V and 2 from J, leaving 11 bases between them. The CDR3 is CATRGINTGELFF. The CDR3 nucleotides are TGTGCCACCCGGGGGATAAACACCGGGGAGCTGTTTTTT.

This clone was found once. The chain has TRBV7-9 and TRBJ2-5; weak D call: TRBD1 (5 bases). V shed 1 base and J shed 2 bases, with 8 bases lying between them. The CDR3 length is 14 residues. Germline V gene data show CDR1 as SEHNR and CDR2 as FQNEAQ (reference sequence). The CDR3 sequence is CASSLVPGQETQYF. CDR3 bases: TGTGCCAGCAGCTTAGTTCCAGGGCAAGAGACCCAGTACTTC.

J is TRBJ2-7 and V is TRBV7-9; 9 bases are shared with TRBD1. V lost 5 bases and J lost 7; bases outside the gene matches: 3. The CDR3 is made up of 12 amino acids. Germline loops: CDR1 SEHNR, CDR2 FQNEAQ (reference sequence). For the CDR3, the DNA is TGTGCCAGCAGCACGGGACAGGGTGAGCAGTACTTC. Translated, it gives CASSTGQGEQYF. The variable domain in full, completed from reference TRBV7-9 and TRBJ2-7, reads DTGVSQNPRHKITKRGQNVTFRCDPISEHNRLYWYRQTLGQGPEFLTYFQNEAQLEKSRLLSDRFSAERPKGSFSTLEIQRTEQGDSAMYLCASSTGQGEQYFGPGTRLTVT.

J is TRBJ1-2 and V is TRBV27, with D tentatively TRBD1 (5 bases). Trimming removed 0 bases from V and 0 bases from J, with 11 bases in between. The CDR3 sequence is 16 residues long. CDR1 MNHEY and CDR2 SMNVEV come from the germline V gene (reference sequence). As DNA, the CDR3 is TGTGCCAGCAGTTTATCGAGGGGTCCGTCTAACTATGGCTACACCTTC. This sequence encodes CASSLSRGPSNYGYTF.

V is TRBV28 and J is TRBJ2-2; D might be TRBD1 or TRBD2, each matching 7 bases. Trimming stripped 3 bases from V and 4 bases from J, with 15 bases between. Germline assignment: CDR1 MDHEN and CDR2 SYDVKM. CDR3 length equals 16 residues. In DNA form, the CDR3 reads TGTGCCAGCAGTTTGGGGGGGACAGCTGGCACCGGGGAGCTGTTTTTT. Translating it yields CASSLGGTAGTGELFF.

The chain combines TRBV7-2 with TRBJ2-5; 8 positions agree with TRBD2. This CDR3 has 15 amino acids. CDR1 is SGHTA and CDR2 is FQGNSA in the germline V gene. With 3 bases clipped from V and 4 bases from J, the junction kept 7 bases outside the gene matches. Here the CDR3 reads CASSLVWLAGETQYF. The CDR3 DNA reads TGTGCCAGCAGCTTGGTGTGGCTAGCGGGAGAGACCCAGTACTTC.

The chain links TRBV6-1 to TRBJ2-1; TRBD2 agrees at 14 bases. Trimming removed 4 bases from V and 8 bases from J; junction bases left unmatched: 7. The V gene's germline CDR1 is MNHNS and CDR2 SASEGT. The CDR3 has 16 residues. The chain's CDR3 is CASSGGGLAGVDEQFF. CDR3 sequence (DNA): TGTGCCAGCAGTGGGGGGGGACTAGCGGGAGTCGATGAGCAGTTCTTC.

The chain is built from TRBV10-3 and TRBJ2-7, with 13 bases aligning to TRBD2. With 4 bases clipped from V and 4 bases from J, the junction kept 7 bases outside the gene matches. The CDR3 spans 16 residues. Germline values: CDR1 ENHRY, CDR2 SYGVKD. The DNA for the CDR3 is TGTGCCATCAGTGCCCAGACGACTAGCGGGAGGTACGAGCAGTACTTC. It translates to CAISAQTTSGRYEQYF.